Following are 28 T cell receptor beta chains from one sample sequenced in a study of T cells in Graves' hyperthyroidism and ophthalmopathy (dated by TCRdb to the late 2010s). Libraries were prepared through multiplex PCR. For sequencing, an Illumina HiSeq 2000 was employed. The TCR beta CDR3 regions were amplified from RNA transcripts. A first-round RT-PCR of the TCR CDR3 used the HTBI primer set with the Qiagen OneStep RT-PCR kit. TCRdb trimmed the raw reads at Q25, called clones with MiXCR and kept productive beta chains. Merged by CDR3 protein, the rows form single entries marked with the most common genes and DNA. For this sample there are around 300,000 distinct CDR3 sequences; over 20% appear just once. Of the sample, 64% falls within the top ten clones. The sequenced sample was blood. These receptors came from a man aged 30 to 45 with Graves' ophthalmopathy.

The chain has TRBV27 and TRBJ1-6; D perhaps matches TRBD1 (5 bases). Trimming left V 10 bases short and J 5 bases short, with 24 bases between. The CDR3 extends over 17 amino acids. Germline CDR1 is MNHEY and CDR2 is SMNVEV (reference sequence). CDR3 in amino acids: CANPNPRRTGDNSPLHF. CDR3 nucleotide sequence: TGTGCCAACCCGAACCCTAGACGGACGGGGGATAATTCACCCCTCCACTTT.

In this sample, this clonotype turned up many times. V usage is TRBV30 and J usage is TRBJ2-3; tentative D call: TRBD2 (6 bases). Germline loops: CDR1 GTSNPN, CDR2 SVGIG (reference sequence). V gave up 0 bases and J gave up 1 base, with 11 bases separating them. CDR3 length equals 15 residues. The CDR3 spells CAWSVGGAGTDTQYF. In DNA, the CDR3 is TGTGCCTGGAGTGTCGGGGGAGCTGGCACAGATACGCAGTATTTT.

This clonotype was counted only a few times. V usage is TRBV29-1 and J usage is TRBJ2-7; D uncertain. Trimming removed 2 bases from V and 3 bases from J, with 17 bases in between. Per germline, CDR1 SQVTM and CDR2 ANQGSEA. This CDR3 is built from 15 residues. The CDR3 loop is CSVERVRFGFYEQYF. For the CDR3, the DNA is TGCAGCGTTGAACGGGTGAGGTTTGGCTTCTACGAGCAGTACTTC.

This clonotype was detected only a few times. The chain is built from TRBV5-1 and TRBJ2-5; D is perhaps TRBD1 or TRBD2 (5 bases each). Germline V lookup: CDR1 SGHRS, CDR2 YFSETQ. V dropped 0 bases and J dropped 5 bases, with 11 bases sitting between them. This CDR3 is 14 amino acids long. The CDR3, as DNA: TGCGCCAGCAGCTTGGGGGACCCGAAGGAGACCCAGTACTTC. Its translation is CASSLGDPKETQYF. Full variable domain (remainder filled in from reference TRBV5-1 and TRBJ2-5): KAGVTQTPRYLIKTRGQQVTLSCSPISGHRSVSWYQQTPGQGLQFLFEYFSETQRNKGNFPGRFSGRQFSNSRSEMNVSTLELGDSALYLCASSLGDPKETQYFGPGTRLLVL.

Many counts were recorded for this clonotype. The chain is built from TRBV3-1 and TRBJ1-2, with 7 bases lining up with TRBD1. The trim removed 1 base at V and 4 bases at J, leaving 6 bases unmatched. The CDR3 consists of 15 residues. CDR1 and CDR2 (germline): LGHDT, YNNKEL (reference sequence). DNA for the CDR3: TGTGCCAGCAGCCAAGGACAGGGTGTTGGCTATGGCTACACCTTC. Residues: CASSQGQGVGYGYTF.

About this clonotype: A much larger clone sits a single nucleotide away, making a read error possible. J is TRBJ2-1 and V is TRBV5-1; 8 bases are shared with TRBD2. The CDR3 has 18 amino acids. The junction had 21 bases not matched to a gene; V was cut back by 4 bases and J by 9 bases. The germline V gene encodes CDR1 SGHRS and CDR2 YFSETQ. The CDR3 nucleotides are TGCGCCAGCAGCCCGGGGGGGTCGGGAGAAGTCCTACGAGGTGAGCAGTTCTTC. Its translation is CASSPGGSGEVLRGEQFF.

The chain recombines TRBV30 with TRBJ2-5; D ambiguous. The CDR3 runs 14 residues. Germline CDR1 reads GTSNPN; CDR2 reads SVGIG (reference sequence). Deletions cut 5 bases from V and 1 base from J, with 14 bases between. The CDR3 loop reads CAWVPTWSQETQYF. The CDR3 nucleotides read TGTGCCTGGGTACCGACCTGGAGCCAAGAGACCCAGTACTTC.

This clonotype was counted many times. The chain joins TRBV5-1 to TRBJ2-1; TRBD2 agrees at 11 bases. CDR1 is SGHRS and CDR2 is YFSETQ in the germline V gene. V shed 4 bases, J shed 2 bases, and the junction held 2 bases outside the gene matches. The length of the CDR3 is 15 residues. The CDR3: CASSLGLAAYNEQFF. CDR3 nucleotides: TGCGCCAGCAGCCTGGGACTAGCGGCCTACAATGAGCAGTTCTTC. The complete variable domain, with remaining parts taken from reference TRBV5-1 and TRBJ2-1, reads KAGVTQTPRYLIKTRGQQVTLSCSPISGHRSVSWYQQTPGQGLQFLFEYFSETQRNKGNFPGRFSGRQFSNSRSEMNVSTLELGDSALYLCASSLGLAAYNEQFFGPGTRLTVL.

Notes on this clonotype: Mismatch with germline at one junction end may stem from a read error. The V gene is TRBV3-1, the J gene TRBJ2-2, with TRBD2 identical over 7 bases. CDR1 LGHDT and CDR2 YNNKEL come from the germline V gene (reference sequence). There are 13 residues in the CDR3. For the CDR3, the DNA is TGTGCCAGCAGTCGGGACTACACCGGGGAGCCGTTTTTT. It translates to CASSRDYTGEPFF.

This chain links TRBV28 with TRBJ1-5; possibly TRBD1 for D (6 bases). CDR3 length: 15 residues. The germline gives CDR1 MDHEN, CDR2 SYDVKM. V was cut by 3 bases and J by 4 bases, with 13 bases left in between. The CDR3 loop is CASSFNGQGNQPQHF. The CDR3 nucleotides read TGTGCCAGCAGTTTCAATGGCCAGGGGAATCAGCCCCAGCATTTT.

The genes are TRBV12-3 or TRBV12-4 and TRBJ2-6; no firm D call. The CDR3 sequence is 12 residues long. The CDR3 sequence: CAVAAGANVLTF. CDR3 nucleotides: TGTGCAGTCGCAGCCGGGGCCAACGTCCTGACTTTC.

In this sample, this clonotype turned up a few times. The rearrangement links TRBV7-9 to TRBJ2-7; possibly TRBD1 for D (5 bases). Germline V gives CDR1 SEHNR, CDR2 FQNEAQ (reference sequence). V was cut by 5 bases and J by 10 bases, with 21 bases left in between. This CDR3 is 14 amino acids long. The CDR3 here is CASSPQGLHMRQYF. In DNA, the CDR3 is TGTGCCAGCAGCCCCCAGGGCCTCCACATGCGACAGTACTTC.

The chain uses TRBV3-1 and TRBJ2-7, with 10 bases fitting TRBD2. Germline assignment: CDR1 LGHDT and CDR2 YNNKEL (reference sequence). V dropped 1 base and J dropped 5; count of bases not matched to a gene: 5. The CDR3 spans 15 residues. CDR3 nucleotide sequence: TGTGCCAGCAGCCAAGTTAGCGGGAGGAACAACGAGCAGTACTTC. Translation: CASSQVSGRNNEQYF.

The sample holds one count of this clonotype. The genes are TRBV20-1 and TRBJ2-7, with D tentatively TRBD1 (5 bases). Germline CDR1 DFQATT, CDR2 SNEGSKA (reference sequence). This CDR3 has 12 residues. The V end was cut by 4 bases, the J end by 2 bases, with 9 bases between. The CDR3 protein is CSAKVRAYEQYF. CDR3 DNA sequence: TGCAGTGCTAAGGTCAGGGCCTACGAGCAGTACTTC.

The table lists this clonotype with a few counts. This chain links TRBV10-2 with TRBJ2-3, with D perhaps matching TRBD1 or TRBD2 (5 bases each). CDR3 length: 11 residues. V lost 7 bases and J 7 bases, leaving 9 bases between the germline ends. The germline CDR1 and CDR2 sequences are WSHSY and SAAADI. This CDR3 is CASKRGYTQYF. CDR3 nucleotide sequence: TGCGCCAGCAAGAGGGGTTATACGCAGTATTTT.

This chain connects TRBV9 to TRBJ2-1; 9 bases are shared with TRBD1. The CDR3 has 15 residues. V shed 3 bases and J 9 bases; nucleotides not matched to a gene: 10. CDR1 is SGDLS and CDR2 is YYNGEE in the germline V gene. The CDR3 DNA reads as TGTGCCAGCAGCGACCGGGACAGGGCCACCGTTGAGCAGTTCTTC. Its protein is CASSDRDRATVEQFF.

The sample holds a few counts of this clonotype. The J gene is TRBJ2-7, the V gene TRBV20-1; 8 bases are a match to TRBD2. CDR3 length: 13 amino acids. Unmatched junction bases numbered 6, after V lost 2 bases and J lost 6 bases. Germline values: CDR1 DFQATT, CDR2 SNEGSKA (reference sequence). The CDR3 loop is CSARTRTSSEQYF. CDR3 DNA sequence: TGCAGTGCTAGAACACGGACTAGCTCCGAGCAGTACTTC.

This chain links TRBV20-1 with TRBJ1-1; D remains unclear. The CDR3 consists of 15 residues. Trimming stripped 1 base from V and 4 bases from J, with 16 bases between. CDR1 is DFQATT and CDR2 is SNEGSKA in the germline V gene (reference sequence). The CDR3 DNA reads as TGCAGTGCTAGAGTTAGCCTACAAAGAGTCACTGAAGCTTTCTTT. As protein: CSARVSLQRVTEAFF.

This clonotype was detected only a few times. The V gene is TRBV5-5, the J gene TRBJ1-5; D uncertain. CDR1 and CDR2 (germline): SGHKS, YYEKEE (reference sequence). The length of the CDR3 is 16 residues. V was cut by 2 bases and J by 2 bases, with 14 bases left in between. The CDR3: CASSLLELQGNQPQHF. DNA of the CDR3: TGTGCCAGCAGCTTATTAGAATTGCAGGGCAATCAGCCCCAGCATTTT.

V gene TRBV18 combines with J gene TRBJ2-3; TRBD2 aligns across 10 bases. With V trimmed by 4 bases and J by 2 bases, 9 bases remained unmatched. This CDR3 comprises 17 residues. Germline CDR1 and CDR2: KGHSH and LQKENI. In DNA form, the CDR3 reads TGTGCCAGCTCACTAACGTCTAGCGGGAGTTTCACAGATACGCAGTATTTT. This encodes CASSLTSSGSFTDTQYF. Combining the CDR3 with reference TRBV18 and TRBJ2-3 gives the whole variable domain NAGVMQNPRHLVRRRGQEARLRCSPMKGHSHVYWYRQLPEEGLKFMVYLQKENIIDESGMPKERFSAEFPKEGPSILRIQQVVRGDSAAYFCASSLTSSGSFTDTQYFGPGTRLTVL.

This clonotype was recorded many times. This chain connects TRBV7-2 to TRBJ1-1; no clear D. The CDR3 runs 12 residues. Germline CDR1 is SGHTA and CDR2 is FQGNSA. Trimming removed 2 bases from V and 3 bases from J, with 4 bases in between. CDR3 DNA sequence: TGTGCCAGCAGCTTAACCTACACTGAAGCTTTCTTT. It is translated as CASSLTYTEAFF.

This clonotype was seen a handful of times. The chain joins TRBV28 to TRBJ2-1; D possibly uses TRBD1 or TRBD2 (5 bases each). Trimming shortened V by 9 bases and J by 3 bases, and 12 bases separated the two germline ends. CDR1 and CDR2 from the germline V gene are MDHEN and SYDVKM. The CDR3 is made up of 13 amino acids. The CDR3 sequence: CASLEGFYNEQFF. The CDR3 DNA is TGTGCCAGTTTAGAGGGGTTCTACAATGAGCAGTTCTTC.

This clonotype turned up a few times. The gene calls are TRBV24-1 and TRBJ2-1, with 9 bases identical to TRBD2. V shed 12 bases and J 8 bases; nucleotides not matched to a gene: 10. The CDR3 extends over 13 amino acids. Germline loops: CDR1 KGHDR, CDR2 SFDVKD. CDR3 coding DNA: TGTGCCGCAAGGGGTAGCGGGAGCCATGAGCAGTTCTTC. The encoded protein is CAARGSGSHEQFF.

This clonotype was detected many times. The chain couples TRBV2 to TRBJ1-2; D is uncertain. V was cut by 8 bases and J by 7 bases, with 11 bases left in between. CDR3 length: 11 amino acids. Germline CDR1 is SNHLY and CDR2 is FYNNEI. CDR3 nucleotides: TGTGCCAGCCGGCAGTCTCTTGGCTACACCTTC. This encodes CASRQSLGYTF. Variable domain in full (rest from reference TRBV2 and TRBJ1-2): EPEVTQTPSHQVTQMGQEVILRCVPISNHLYFYWYRQILGQKVEFLVSFYNNEISEKSEIFDDQFSVERPDGSNFTLKIRSTKLEDSAMYFCASRQSLGYTFGSGTRLTVV.

At least ten counts were recorded for this clonotype. This chain joins TRBV12-3 or TRBV12-4 and TRBJ2-3; no clear D gene. CDR3 length equals 13 residues. The V end lost 2 bases, the J end lost 2 bases, and 5 bases lay between the germline ends. The CDR3 sequence is CASSLRITDTQYF. The CDR3 DNA follows: TGTGCCAGCAGTTTAAGGATCACAGATACGCAGTATTTT.

This clonotype was seen a handful of times. The genes are TRBV10-2 and TRBJ2-3; 8 bases map to TRBD2. The CDR3 has 15 residues. The V gene's germline CDR1 is WSHSY and CDR2 SAAADI. J gave up 2 bases and V 3 bases, and 4 bases lay outside the gene matches. CDR3 in DNA: TGCGCCAGCAGTGAAGCAGCGGGAGTCACAGATACGCAGTATTTT. This codes for CASSEAAGVTDTQYF.

In the case of this clonotype: A read error may be the cause here, since a much bigger clone is one base away. The chain combines TRBV12-3 or TRBV12-4 with TRBJ2-3, with 9 bases lining up with TRBD1. The CDR3 is made up of 15 amino acids. DNA for the CDR3: TGTGCCAGCAGATCTACAGGGGGCTGGTCAGATACGCGGTATTTT. Translating gives CASRSTGGWSDTRYF.

This clonotype was detected only a few times. The chain couples TRBV6-1 to TRBJ2-1; 9 bases map to TRBD2. There are 17 residues in the CDR3. Trimming at V came to 7 bases and at J to 4 bases, leaving 14 bases not matched to a gene. Germline CDR1 and CDR2: MNHNS and SASEGT. CDR3 nucleotides: TGTGCCAGCACCCCCGGCCTTTCGAGCGGGAGGTACAATGAGCAGTTCTTC. Amino acid sequence: CASTPGLSSGRYNEQFF.